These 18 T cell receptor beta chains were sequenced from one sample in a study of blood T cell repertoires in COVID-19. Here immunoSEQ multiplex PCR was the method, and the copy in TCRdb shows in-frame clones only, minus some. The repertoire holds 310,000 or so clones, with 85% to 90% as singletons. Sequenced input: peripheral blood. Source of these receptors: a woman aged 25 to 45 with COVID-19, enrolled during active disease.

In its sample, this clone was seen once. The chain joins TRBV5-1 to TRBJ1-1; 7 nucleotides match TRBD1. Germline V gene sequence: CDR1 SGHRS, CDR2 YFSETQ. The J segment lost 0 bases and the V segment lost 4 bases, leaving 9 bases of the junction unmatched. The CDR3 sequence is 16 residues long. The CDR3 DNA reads TGCGCCAGCAGCCCGGGACAGCTGTCGATGAACACTGAAGCTTTCTTT. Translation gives CASSPGQLSMNTEAFF.

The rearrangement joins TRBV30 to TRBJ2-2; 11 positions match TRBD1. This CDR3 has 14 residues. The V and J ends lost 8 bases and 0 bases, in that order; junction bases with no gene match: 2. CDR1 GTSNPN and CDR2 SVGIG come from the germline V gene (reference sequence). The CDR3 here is CAKDRGPNTGELFF. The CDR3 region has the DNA TGTGCCAAGGACAGGGGGCCGAACACCGGGGAGCTGTTTTTT.

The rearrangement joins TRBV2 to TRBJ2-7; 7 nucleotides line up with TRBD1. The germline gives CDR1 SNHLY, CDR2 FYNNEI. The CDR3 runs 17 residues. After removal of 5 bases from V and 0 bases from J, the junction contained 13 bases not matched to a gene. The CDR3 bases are TGTGCCAGCAGTCCTGCTCCACCGGGACAGCTCTCCTACGAGCAGTACTTC. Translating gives CASSPAPPGQLSYEQYF.

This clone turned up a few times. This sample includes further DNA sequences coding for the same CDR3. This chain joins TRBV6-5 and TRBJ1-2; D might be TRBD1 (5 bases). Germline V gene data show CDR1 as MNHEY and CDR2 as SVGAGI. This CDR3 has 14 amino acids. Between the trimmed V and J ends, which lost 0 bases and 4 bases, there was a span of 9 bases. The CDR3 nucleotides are TGTGCCAGCAGTTACTCGAGGGGAGGCTATGGCTACACCTTC. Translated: CASSYSRGGYGYTF.

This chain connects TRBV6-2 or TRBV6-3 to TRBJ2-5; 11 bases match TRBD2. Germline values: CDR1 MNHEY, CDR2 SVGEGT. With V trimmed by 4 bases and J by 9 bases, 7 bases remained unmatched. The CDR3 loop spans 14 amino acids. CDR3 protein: CASSSRGTSGAQYF. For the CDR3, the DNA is TGTGCCAGCAGTTCACGAGGGACTAGCGGCGCCCAGTACTTC.

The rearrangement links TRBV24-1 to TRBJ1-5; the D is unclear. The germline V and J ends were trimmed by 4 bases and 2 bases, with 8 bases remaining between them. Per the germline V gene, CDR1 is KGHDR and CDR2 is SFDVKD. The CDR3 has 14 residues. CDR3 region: CATSESIGNQPQHF. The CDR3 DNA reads TGTGCCACCAGTGAGTCGATAGGCAATCAGCCCCAGCATTTT.

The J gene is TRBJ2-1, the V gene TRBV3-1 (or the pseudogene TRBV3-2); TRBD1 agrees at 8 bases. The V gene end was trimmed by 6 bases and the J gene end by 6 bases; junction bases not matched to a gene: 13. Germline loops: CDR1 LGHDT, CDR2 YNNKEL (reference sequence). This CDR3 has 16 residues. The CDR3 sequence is CASRRIQGATGNEQFF. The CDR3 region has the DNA TGTGCCAGCAGGCGGATTCAGGGGGCCACGGGCAATGAGCAGTTCTTC.

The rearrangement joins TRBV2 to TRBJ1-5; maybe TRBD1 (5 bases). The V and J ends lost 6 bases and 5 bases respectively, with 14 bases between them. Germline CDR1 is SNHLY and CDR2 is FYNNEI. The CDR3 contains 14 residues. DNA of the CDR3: TGTGCCAGCAGGCCCGGGGGGGGATATCAGCCCCAGCATTTT. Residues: CASRPGGGYQPQHF.

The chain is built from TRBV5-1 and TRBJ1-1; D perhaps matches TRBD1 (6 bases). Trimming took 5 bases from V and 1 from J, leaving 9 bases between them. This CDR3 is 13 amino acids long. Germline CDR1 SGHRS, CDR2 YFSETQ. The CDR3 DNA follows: TGCGCCAGCAGTAACAGGGCGAACACTGAAGCTTTCTTT. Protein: CASSNRANTEAFF.

CDR3 bases: TGTGCCAGCAGGAGACTAGCGGGAGAGGGAACCTACGAGCAGTACTTC. Its protein is CASRRLAGEGTYEQYF. The V and J genes are TRBV2 and TRBJ2-7; TRBD2 aligns across 12 bases. Looked up from germline, CDR1 is SNHLY and CDR2 is FYNNEI. This CDR3 has 16 residues. The J segment lost 2 bases and the V segment lost 6 bases, leaving 8 bases of the junction unmatched.

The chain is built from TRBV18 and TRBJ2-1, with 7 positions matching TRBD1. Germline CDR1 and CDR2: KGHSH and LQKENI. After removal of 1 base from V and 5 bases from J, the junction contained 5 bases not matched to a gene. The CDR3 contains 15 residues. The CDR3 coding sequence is TGTGCCAGCTCACCACTCGGGACAGAGGACAATGAGCAGTTCTTC. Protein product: CASSPLGTEDNEQFF.

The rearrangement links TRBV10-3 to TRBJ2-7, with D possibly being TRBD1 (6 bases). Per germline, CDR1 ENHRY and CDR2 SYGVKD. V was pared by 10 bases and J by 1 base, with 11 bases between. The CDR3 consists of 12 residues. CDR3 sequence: CASGQISYEQYF. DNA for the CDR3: TGTGCCAGCGGACAGATTTCCTACGAGCAGTACTTC.

The CDR3 here is CASSLTPYSNQPQHF. CDR3 DNA sequence: TGTGCCAGCAGCCTCACTCCTTATAGCAATCAGCCCCAGCATTTT. This chain links TRBV6-6 with TRBJ1-5; no definite D call. CDR1 and CDR2 from the germline V gene are MNHNY and SVGAGI (reference sequence). CDR3 size: 15 residues. The V end was cut by 6 bases, the J end by 0 bases, with 12 bases between.

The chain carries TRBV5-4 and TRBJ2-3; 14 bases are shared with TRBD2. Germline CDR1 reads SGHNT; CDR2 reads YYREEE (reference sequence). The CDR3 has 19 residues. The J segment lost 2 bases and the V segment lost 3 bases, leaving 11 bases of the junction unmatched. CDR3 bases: TGTGCCAGCAGCTCGGGACTAGCGGGAGATCGGTGGGACACAGATACGCAGTATTTT. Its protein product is CASSSGLAGDRWDTDTQYF.

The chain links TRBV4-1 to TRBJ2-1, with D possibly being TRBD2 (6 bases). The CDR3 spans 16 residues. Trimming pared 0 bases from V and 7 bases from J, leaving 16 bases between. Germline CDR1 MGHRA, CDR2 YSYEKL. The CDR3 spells CASSQEEGENTNEQFF. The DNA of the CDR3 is TGCGCCAGCAGCCAAGAGGAGGGAGAAAATACGAATGAGCAGTTCTTC.

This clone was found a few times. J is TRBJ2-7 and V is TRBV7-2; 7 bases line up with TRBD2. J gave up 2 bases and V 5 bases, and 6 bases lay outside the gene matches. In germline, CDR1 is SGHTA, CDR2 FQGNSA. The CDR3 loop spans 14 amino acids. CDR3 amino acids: CASSPWGGTYEQYF. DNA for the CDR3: TGTGCCAGCAGCCCGTGGGGGGGGACCTACGAGCAGTACTTC.

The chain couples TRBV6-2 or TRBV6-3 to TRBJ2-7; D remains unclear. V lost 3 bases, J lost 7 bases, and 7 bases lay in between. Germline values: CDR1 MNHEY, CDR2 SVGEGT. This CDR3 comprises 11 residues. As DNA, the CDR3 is TGTGCCAGCAGTTATGTATTGGAGCAGTACTTC. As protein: CASSYVLEQYF.

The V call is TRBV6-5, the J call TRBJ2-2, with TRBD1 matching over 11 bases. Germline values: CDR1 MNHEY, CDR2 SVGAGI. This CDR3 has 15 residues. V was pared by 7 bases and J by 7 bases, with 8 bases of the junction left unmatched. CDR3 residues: CASTGTGGRGGELFF. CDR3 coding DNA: TGTGCCAGCACTGGGACAGGGGGTAGGGGCGGGGAGCTGTTTTTT.